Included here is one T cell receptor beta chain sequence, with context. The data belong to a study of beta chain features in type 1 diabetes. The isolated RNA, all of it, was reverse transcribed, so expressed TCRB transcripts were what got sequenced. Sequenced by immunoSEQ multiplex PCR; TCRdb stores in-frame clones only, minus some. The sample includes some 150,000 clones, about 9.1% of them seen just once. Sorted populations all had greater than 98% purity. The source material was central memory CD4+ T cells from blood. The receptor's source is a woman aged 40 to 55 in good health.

The CDR3 DNA follows: TGTGCCAGCAGCTTAGCTCTAGGAGTTGTTAACACTGAAGCTTTCTTT. Translating gives CASSLALGVVNTEAFF. This chain connects TRBV7-2 to TRBJ1-1; no clear D. Deletions cut 0 bases from V and 2 bases from J, with 13 bases between. This CDR3 has 16 amino acids. The germline CDR1 and CDR2 sequences are SGHTA and FQGNSA.